This passage covers 4 T cell receptor beta chains from one sample sequenced in a study of beta chain features in type 1 diabetes. The study, taken as a whole, reports: Type 1 diabetes patients had TCRB CDR3s that were shorter (moderately but significantly so) in all four CD4+ subsets.

The study reverse transcribed the entire isolated RNA, so it sequenced expressed TCRB transcripts. Sequencing was performed with immunoSEQ multiplex PCR; in TCRdb, only in-frame clones are kept and a portion is missing. The sample records about 650,000 clones, roughly 12% being singletons. For these receptors, no antigen is known. Sequenced material: naive CD4+ T cells from blood. The receptors were sampled from a man aged 25 to 40 with type 1 diabetes.

This clone has more than one count but fewer than ten. The chain links TRBV11-2 to TRBJ2-3; 12 positions agree with TRBD2. Germline values: CDR1 SGHAT, CDR2 FQNNGV. Trimming removed 5 bases from V and 3 bases from J; junction bases left unmatched: 12. This CDR3 comprises 18 residues. CDR3 in DNA: TGTGCCAGCAGCATAATTCCGGGACTAGCGGGCCAGACAGATACGCAGTATTTT. This translates into CASSIIPGLAGQTDTQYF. The complete variable domain, with remaining parts taken from reference TRBV11-2 and TRBJ2-3, reads EAGVAQSPRYKIIEKRQSVAFWCNPISGHATLYWYQQILGQGPKLLIQFQNNGVVDDSQLPKDRFSAERLKGVDSTLKIQPAKLEDSAVYLCASSIIPGLAGQTDTQYFGPGTRLTVL.

This clone has just a few counts. The CDR3 here is CASSYMVGGRLSLHF. The DNA for the CDR3 is TGTGCCAGCAGCTATATGGTAGGGGGGAGGTTGTCCCTCCACTTT. The chain has TRBV6-6 and TRBJ1-6; D is possibly TRBD1 (6 bases). CDR3 size: 15 residues. The germline V gene has CDR1 MNHNY and CDR2 SVGAGI (reference sequence). Trimming stripped 6 bases from V and 14 bases from J, with 23 bases between.

This clone appeared a few times. V is TRBV7-6 and J is TRBJ2-7; D unclear. Germline V lookup: CDR1 SGHVS, CDR2 FNYEAQ. The CDR3 loop spans 13 amino acids. V lost 0 bases to trimming and J lost 2 bases, with 5 bases between them. CDR3 sequence reads: CASSLALAYEQYF. CDR3 nucleotides: TGTGCCAGCAGCTTAGCGCTCGCCTACGAGCAGTACTTC.

The rearrangement joins TRBV27 to TRBJ1-6; 9 nucleotides match TRBD1. The CDR3 runs 16 residues. Germline trimming cut 0 bases from V and 4 bases from J; bases unmatched to any gene: 1. Germline V gene data show CDR1 as MNHEY and CDR2 as SMNVEV (reference sequence). The CDR3 coding sequence is TGTGCCAGCAGTTTATCGACAGGGGGTTATAATTCACCCCTCCACTTT. As protein: CASSLSTGGYNSPLHF.